The clone carrying this T cell receptor (beta chain) was detected once. The antigen is not known. Trimming at V came to 6 bases and at J to 6 bases, leaving 8 bases not matched to a gene. CDR3 size: 14 residues. Germline V gene data show CDR1 as MRHNA and CDR2 as SNTAGT. PCR employed 60 Vbeta and 13 Jbeta primers. Profiled with immunoSEQ multiplex PCR; TCRdb holds only in-frame clones, not every one. In the table there are hundreds of thousands of clones, approximately 80% of which are singletons. The sample comes from a study of cytomegalovirus exposure and HLA in healthy donors. Study results and limitations: Presence/absence analyses assumed roughly uniform sequencing depth across donors, which may not hold. Likely technical artifact: a cluster of highly shared sequence variants.

Sequenced sample: PBMCs. The chain links TRBV6-4 to TRBJ2-1; TRBD2 matches at 7 bases. This receptor was taken from a man under 40 in good health and CMV-seronegative. The CDR3 DNA reads as TGTGCCAGCAGCCCAGACGGGACTATCAATGAGCAGTTCTTC. Its translation: CASSPDGTINEQFF.